This T cell receptor (beta chain) emerged from a study of blood T cell repertoires in COVID-19. Looking at the study overall: Collection of acute and convalescent COVID-19 samples took place in the United States, Italy and Spain. Nucleic acid was either cDNA or gDNA, and it came from T cells, B-cell-depleted T cells, or PBMCs.

V lost 3 bases to trimming and J lost 5 bases; unmatched junction nucleotides: 11. The length of the CDR3 is 19 residues. Germline V gene data show CDR1 as KGHDR and CDR2 as SFDVKD. Methods used by the authors: Quantification of nucleated cells was approximated via reference gene primer amplification. The table came from immunoSEQ multiplex PCR; TCRdb's copy has only in-frame clones and leaves some out. V and J calls plus clone size are reproduced from that table; the DNA served to infer D and trimming. The sample lists hundreds of thousands of clones, around 90% occurring once. The rearrangement links TRBV24-1 to TRBJ2-3; 15 bases align to TRBD2. This receptor was obtained from a man between 60 and 70 years old who had recovered from COVID-19. Sequencing input: peripheral blood. CDR3 in amino acids: CATSDLHTRTSGRVDTQYF. CDR3 coding DNA: TGTGCCACCAGTGATCTCCACACGAGGACTAGCGGGAGGGTAGATACGCAGTATTTT.